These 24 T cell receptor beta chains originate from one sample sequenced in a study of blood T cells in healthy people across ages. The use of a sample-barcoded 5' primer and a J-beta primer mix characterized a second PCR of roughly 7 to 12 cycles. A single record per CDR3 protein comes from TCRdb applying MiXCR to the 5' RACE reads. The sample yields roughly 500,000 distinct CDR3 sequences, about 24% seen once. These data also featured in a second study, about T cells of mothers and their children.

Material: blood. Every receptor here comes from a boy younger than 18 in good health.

CDR3 residues: CASSVYRELNPYGYTF. The CDR3 DNA follows: TGTGCCAGTAGTGTTTACCGGGAGCTTAACCCCTATGGCTACACCTTC. The rearrangement links TRBV19 to TRBJ1-2, with D unclear. Per germline, CDR1 LNHDA and CDR2 SQIVND (reference sequence). Trimming left V 5 bases short and J 4 bases short, with 20 bases between. CDR3 size: 16 residues.

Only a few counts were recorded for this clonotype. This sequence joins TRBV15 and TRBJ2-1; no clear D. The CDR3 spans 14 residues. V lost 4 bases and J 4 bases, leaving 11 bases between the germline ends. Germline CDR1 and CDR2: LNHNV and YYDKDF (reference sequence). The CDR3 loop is CATSTREGYNEQFF. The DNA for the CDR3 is TGTGCCACCAGCACAAGGGAAGGGTACAATGAGCAGTTCTTC.

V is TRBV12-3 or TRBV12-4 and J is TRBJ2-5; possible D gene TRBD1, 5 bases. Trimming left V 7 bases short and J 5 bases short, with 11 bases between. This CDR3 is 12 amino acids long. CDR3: CASTLQGETQYF. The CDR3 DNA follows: TGTGCCAGCACCCTTCAGGGTGAGACCCAGTACTTC.

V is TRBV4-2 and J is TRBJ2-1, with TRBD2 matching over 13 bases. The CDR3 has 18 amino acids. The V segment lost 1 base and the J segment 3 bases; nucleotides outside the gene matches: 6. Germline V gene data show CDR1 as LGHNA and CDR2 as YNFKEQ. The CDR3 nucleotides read TGTGCCAGCAGCCAAGGGACTAGCGGGAGAGACATCTACAATGAGCAGTTCTTC. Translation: CASSQGTSGRDIYNEQFF.

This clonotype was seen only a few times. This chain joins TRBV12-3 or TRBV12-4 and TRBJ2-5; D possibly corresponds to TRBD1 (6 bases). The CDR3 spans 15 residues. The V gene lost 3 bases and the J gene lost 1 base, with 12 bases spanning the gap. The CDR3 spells CASSFVQGGQETQYF. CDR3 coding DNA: TGTGCCAGCAGTTTTGTACAGGGTGGCCAAGAGACCCAGTACTTC.

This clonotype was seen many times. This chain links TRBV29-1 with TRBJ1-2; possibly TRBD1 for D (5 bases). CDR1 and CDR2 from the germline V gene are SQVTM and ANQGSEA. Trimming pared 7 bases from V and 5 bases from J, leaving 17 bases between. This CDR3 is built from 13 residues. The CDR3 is CSADFGGWYGYTF. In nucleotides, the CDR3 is TGCAGCGCCGATTTTGGGGGATGGTATGGCTACACCTTC.

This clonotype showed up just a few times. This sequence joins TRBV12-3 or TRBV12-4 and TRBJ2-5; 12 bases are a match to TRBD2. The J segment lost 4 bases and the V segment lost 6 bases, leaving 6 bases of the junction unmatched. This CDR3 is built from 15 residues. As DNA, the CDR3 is TGTGCCAGCAGCACGTCGGGACTAGCGGGAGAGACCCAGTACTTC. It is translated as CASSTSGLAGETQYF.

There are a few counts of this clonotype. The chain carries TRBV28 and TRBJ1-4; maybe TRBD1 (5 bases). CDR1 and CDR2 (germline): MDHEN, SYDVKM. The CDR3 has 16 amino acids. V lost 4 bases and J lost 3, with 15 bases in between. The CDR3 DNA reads TGTGCCAGCAGTTCACTCCGGGGGACTGCTAATGAAAAACTGTTTTTT. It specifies CASSSLRGTANEKLFF.

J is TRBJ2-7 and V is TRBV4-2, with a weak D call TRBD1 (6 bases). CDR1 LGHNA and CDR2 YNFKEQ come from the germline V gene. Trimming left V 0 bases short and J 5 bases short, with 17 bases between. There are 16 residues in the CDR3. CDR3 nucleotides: TGTGCCAGCAGCCAAGATCTCAGGGGCCATCCCCACGAGCAGTACTTC. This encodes CASSQDLRGHPHEQYF.

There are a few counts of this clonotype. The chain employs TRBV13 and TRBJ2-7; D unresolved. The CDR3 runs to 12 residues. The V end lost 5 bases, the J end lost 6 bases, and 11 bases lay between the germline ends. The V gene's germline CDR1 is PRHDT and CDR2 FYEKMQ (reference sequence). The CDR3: CASSPRNGEQYF. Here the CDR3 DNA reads TGTGCCAGCAGCCCCCGTAATGGCGAGCAGTACTTC.

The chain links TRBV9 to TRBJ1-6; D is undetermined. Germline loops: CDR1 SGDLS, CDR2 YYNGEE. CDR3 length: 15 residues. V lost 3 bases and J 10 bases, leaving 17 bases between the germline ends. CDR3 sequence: CASSAYSNRISPLHF. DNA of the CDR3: TGTGCCAGCAGCGCTTACTCTAACAGAATATCACCCCTCCACTTT.

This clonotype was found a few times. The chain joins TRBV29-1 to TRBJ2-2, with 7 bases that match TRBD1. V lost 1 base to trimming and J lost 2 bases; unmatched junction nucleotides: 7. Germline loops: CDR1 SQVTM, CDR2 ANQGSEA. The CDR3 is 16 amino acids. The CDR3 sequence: CSVEAQGDSNTGELFF. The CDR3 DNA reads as TGCAGCGTTGAAGCCCAGGGGGACAGCAACACCGGGGAGCTGTTTTTT.

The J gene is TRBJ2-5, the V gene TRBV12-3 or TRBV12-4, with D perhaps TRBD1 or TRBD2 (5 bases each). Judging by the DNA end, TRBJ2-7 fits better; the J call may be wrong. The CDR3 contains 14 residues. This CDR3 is CASTSRGGSYEQYF. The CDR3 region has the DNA TGTGCCAGCACTTCGAGGGGTGGGTCCTACGAGCAGTACTTC.

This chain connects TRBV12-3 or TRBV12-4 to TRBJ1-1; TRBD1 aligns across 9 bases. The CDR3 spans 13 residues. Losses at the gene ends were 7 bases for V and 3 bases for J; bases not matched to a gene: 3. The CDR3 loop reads CASTRTGDTEAFF. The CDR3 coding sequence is TGTGCCAGCACTCGGACAGGGGACACTGAAGCTTTCTTT.

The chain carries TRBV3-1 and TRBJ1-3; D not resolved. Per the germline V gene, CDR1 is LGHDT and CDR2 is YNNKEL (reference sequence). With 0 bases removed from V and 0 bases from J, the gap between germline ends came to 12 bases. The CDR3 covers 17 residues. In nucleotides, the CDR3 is TGTGCCAGCAGCCAAGAAATGGCCCTACTCTCTGGAAACACCATATATTTT. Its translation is CASSQEMALLSGNTIYF.

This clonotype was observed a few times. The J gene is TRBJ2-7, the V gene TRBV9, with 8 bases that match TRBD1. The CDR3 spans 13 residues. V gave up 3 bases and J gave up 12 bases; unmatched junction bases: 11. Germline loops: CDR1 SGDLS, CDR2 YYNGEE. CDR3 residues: CASSARQGTTGYF. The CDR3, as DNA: TGTGCCAGCAGCGCCCGACAGGGGACAACGGGGTACTTC.

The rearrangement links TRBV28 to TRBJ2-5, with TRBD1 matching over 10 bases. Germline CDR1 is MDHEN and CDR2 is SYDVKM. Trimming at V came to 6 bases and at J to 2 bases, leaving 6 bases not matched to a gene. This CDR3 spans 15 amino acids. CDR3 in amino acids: CASRTGTGDQETQYF. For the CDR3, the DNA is TGTGCCAGCAGAACCGGGACAGGGGATCAAGAGACCCAGTACTTC.

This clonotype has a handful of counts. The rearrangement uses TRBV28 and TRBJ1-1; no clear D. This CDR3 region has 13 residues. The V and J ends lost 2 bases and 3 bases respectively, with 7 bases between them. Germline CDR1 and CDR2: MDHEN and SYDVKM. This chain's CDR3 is CASSLRWDTEAFF. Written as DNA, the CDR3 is TGTGCCAGCAGTTTAAGATGGGACACTGAAGCTTTCTTT.

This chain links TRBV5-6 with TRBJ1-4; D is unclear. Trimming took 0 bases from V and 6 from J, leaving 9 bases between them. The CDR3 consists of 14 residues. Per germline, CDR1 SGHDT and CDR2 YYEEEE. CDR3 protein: CASSLGVMDEKLFF. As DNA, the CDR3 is TGTGCCAGCAGCTTGGGGGTTATGGATGAAAAACTGTTTTTT.

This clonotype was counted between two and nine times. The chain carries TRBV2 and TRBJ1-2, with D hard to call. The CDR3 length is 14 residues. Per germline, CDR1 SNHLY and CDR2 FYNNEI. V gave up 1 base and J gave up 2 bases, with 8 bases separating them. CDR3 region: CASSEGTENYGYTF. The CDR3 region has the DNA TGTGCCAGCAGTGAAGGGACGGAGAACTATGGCTACACCTTC.

In nucleotides, the CDR3 is TGTGCCAGCAGCGCCCAAGCGGGGCAAGCCAAAAACATTCAGTACTTC. It yields the protein CASSAQAGQAKNIQYF. The genes are TRBV7-2 and TRBJ2-4; 7 bases match TRBD2. The germline CDR1 and CDR2 sequences are SGHTA and FQGNSA. The CDR3 covers 16 residues. Unmatched junction bases numbered 7, after V lost 5 bases and J lost 0 bases.

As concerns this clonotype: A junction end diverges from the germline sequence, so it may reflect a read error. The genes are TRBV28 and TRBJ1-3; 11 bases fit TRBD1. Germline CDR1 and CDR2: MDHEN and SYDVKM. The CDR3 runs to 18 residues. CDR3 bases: TGCGCCAGCAGTTTATGGACAGGGGGCAAGGTCGCTGGAAACACCATATATTTT. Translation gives CASSLWTGGKVAGNTIYF.

The CDR3 DNA reads TGTGCCAGCAGCCGTAGTTCACAGCGGCGGTTCTTC. This gives the protein CASSRSSQRRFF. This chain links TRBV6-2 or TRBV6-3 with TRBJ2-1; tentatively, D is TRBD2 (5 bases). Trimming removed 6 bases at V and 15 bases at J, with 18 bases between. The CDR3 runs 12 residues. Germline CDR1 and CDR2: MNHEY and SVGEGT.

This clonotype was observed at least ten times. This chain's CDR3 is CSVTTGDLVNEKLFF. DNA for the CDR3: TGCAGCGTCACGACAGGGGACTTAGTTAATGAAAAACTGTTTTTT. The V and J genes are TRBV29-1 and TRBJ1-4, with TRBD1 matching 8 bases. With V trimmed by 6 bases and J by 4 bases, 10 bases remained unmatched. The CDR3 extends over 15 amino acids. CDR1 is SQVTM, CDR2 ANQGSEA, per germline.